Below are 5 T cell receptor beta chains sequenced from a single sample in a study of cytotoxic CD8 clonotypes in ibrutinib-treated CLL. Using immunoSEQ multiplex PCR, the repertoire was profiled, and TCRdb retains in-frame clones only, with some absent. The sample yields about 85,000 clones, about four fifths seen once. Specimen: PBMCs, collected after 12 months of ibrutinib treatment. The origin of the receptors is a human donor with chronic lymphocytic leukemia.

The rearrangement links TRBV29-1 to TRBJ2-2, with 7 bases lining up with TRBD2. Unmatched junction bases numbered 5, after V lost 4 bases and J lost 3 bases. Germline V gene data show CDR1 as SQVTM and CDR2 as ANQGSEA. The CDR3 covers 14 residues. DNA of the CDR3: TGCAGCGTTGGGGAGGGGCCCCACACCGGGGAGCTGTTTTTT. Translated: CSVGEGPHTGELFF.

In its sample, this clone was seen once. The chain is built from TRBV6-5 and TRBJ1-2; D gene unclear. The CDR3 runs 14 residues. The V end was cut by 5 bases, the J end by 4 bases, with 14 bases between. CDR1 and CDR2 from the germline V gene are MNHEY and SVGAGI. CDR3: CASSRTPRGYGYTF. The CDR3 DNA reads TGTGCCAGCAGTCGGACTCCTCGGGGCTATGGCTACACCTTC.

In this sample, this clone turned up a few times. The CDR3 coding sequence is TGTGCCAGCAGGCCGACAGGGGGTTCCTACGAGCAGTACTTC. It translates to CASRPTGGSYEQYF. The chain combines TRBV11-2 with TRBJ2-7; 9 bases align to TRBD1. The CDR3 length is 14 residues. Germline V gives CDR1 SGHAT, CDR2 FQNNGV. V shed 6 bases and J 1 base; nucleotides not matched to a gene: 4.

This clone was observed a single time. The CDR3 DNA sequence: TGTGCCAGCAGCTGGACAGGTTCAGAGACCCAGTACTTC. Encoded protein: CASSWTGSETQYF. This chain links TRBV7-6 with TRBJ2-5; 7 positions match TRBD1. From germline, CDR1 is SGHVS and CDR2 FNYEAQ. Trimming cost V 4 bases and J 4 bases; bases outside gene matches: 3. This CDR3 has 13 amino acids.

A word on this clone: The junction does not match germline at one end; this may be a read error. The chain couples TRBV7-7 to TRBJ1-4, with TRBD1 matching 8 bases. The CDR3 loop spans 15 amino acids. The germline CDR1 and CDR2 sequences are SSHAT and FNYEAQ (reference sequence). As DNA, the CDR3 is TGTGCTAGCAGCATCTCAGGGGGCGCTGGTGAAAAACTGTTTTTT. Translating gives CASSISGGAGEKLFF.